This paragraph covers one TCR beta chain sequence. These data come from a study of control samples from healthy donors and cancer patients. Per the germline V gene, CDR1 is KGHSH and CDR2 is LQKENI. Trimming removed 1 base from V and 0 bases from J, with 15 bases in between. There are 17 residues in the CDR3. Measured with immunoSEQ multiplex PCR; TCRdb has only the in-frame clones, and not every one. The sample contains roughly 180,000 clones, around 92% of which appear only once. J is TRBJ1-1 and V is TRBV18; D is ambiguous. The TCR was taken from a woman between 40 and 50 years old in good health. Sequencing used blood. CDR3 in amino acids: CASSPLQVTFMNTEAFF. For the CDR3, the DNA is TGTGCCAGCTCACCACTGCAGGTTACATTCATGAACACTGAAGCTTTCTTT.